In its sample, the clone carrying this T cell receptor beta chain was seen a few times. Its target is unknown. These data come from a study of beta chain features in type 1 diabetes. On the study more broadly: All samples together contributed 107,917,701 sorted cells for examination. Broader study findings: Patients' naive, central memory and regulatory TCRB repertoires appeared more alike than those of healthy donors. Type 1 diabetes patients had fewer VDJ junction insertions and more deletions.

The whole isolated RNA underwent reverse transcription, so sequencing captured expressed TCRB transcripts. Generated by immunoSEQ multiplex PCR, the TCRdb table keeps only in-frame clones and is missing some. This table holds roughly 610,000 clones, roughly a sixth found once. This CDR3 has 15 residues. The germline V gene has CDR1 LGHNA and CDR2 YSLEER. V lost 3 bases, J lost 5 bases, and 6 bases stayed unmatched. This TCR came from a young man in good health. Input material: naive CD4+ T cells from blood. This chain links TRBV4-3 with TRBJ1-1; TRBD1 matches 10 bases. CDR3 in DNA: TGCGCCAGCAGCCAGGGGGGACAGGGGACGACTGAAGCTTTCTTT. Protein sequence: CASSQGGQGTTEAFF.